In this sample, the clone carrying this TCR beta chain turned up a few times. Its antigen is unknown. The sample comes from a study of T cell clonality in common variable immunodeficiency. Assay: immunoSEQ multiplex PCR; the TCRdb copy retains only in-frame clones and omits some. In total the sample includes over 20,000 clones, none of them seen once. General study results and limits: In common variable immunodeficiency, TCR beta chains reportedly carried fewer deletions and N-nucleotide insertions. The cause of increased CVID clonality remains unclear without subpopulation sequencing.

The receptor was derived from a human donor with common variable immunodeficiency. Sequenced: peripheral blood mononuclear cells.

The DNA read from the CDR3 is TGTGCCAGTAACAGCGGACAGTCGAATGAAAAA. Amino acids: CASNSGQSNEK. The whole CDR3 region reads CASNSGQSNEKLFF. This chain joins TRBV19 and TRBJ1-4; possible D gene TRBD1, 6 bases. The sequenced fragment ends 3 residues before the CDR3 boundary, so the rest is inferred from the germline J gene. V was pared by 7 bases and J by 5 bases, with 14 bases between. The germline CDR1 and CDR2 sequences are LNHDA and SQIVND (reference sequence). This CDR3 region has 14 residues.